Below are 13 T cell receptor beta chains sequenced from a single sample in a study of technical replicates of blood from four donors. Assay used: immunoSEQ multiplex PCR; TCRdb lists only in-frame clones, some missing. The sample holds some 69,000 clones, over 80% seen once. Input material: PBMCs. The receptors were sampled from a human donor in good health. Some clones in this sample may be carry-over from other donors' samples.

This clone was seen a single time. The chain is built from TRBV10-3 and TRBJ2-1; TRBD2 is a possible D gene (5 bases). The CDR3 spans 16 residues. CDR1 ENHRY and CDR2 SYGVKD come from the germline V gene. The ends were cut back, 8 bases at V and 0 bases at J, with 17 bases in the middle. The CDR3 DNA reads TGTGCCATCTCCATGGGGTTGGGGAGCTCCTACAATGAGCAGTTCTTC. Translating gives CAISMGLGSSYNEQFF.

CDR3 nucleotides: TGTGCCAGCAATGGACAGGGGAGTCACAATGAGCAGTTCTTC. It is translated as CASNGQGSHNEQFF. The J gene is TRBJ2-1, the V gene TRBV27; 9 nucleotides align to TRBD1. V dropped 7 bases and J dropped 5; count of bases not matched to a gene: 6. The CDR3 loop spans 14 amino acids. Germline CDR1 and CDR2: MNHEY and SMNVEV (reference sequence).

Only a few counts were recorded for this clone. The rearrangement uses TRBV9 and TRBJ1-1; possible D gene TRBD1, 6 bases. V was trimmed by 1 base and J by 7 bases, leaving 14 bases between them. Germline V gene sequence: CDR1 SGDLS, CDR2 YYNGEE. CDR3 length equals 14 residues. CDR3 loop: CASSVRGAADEAFF. The CDR3 nucleotides read TGTGCCAGCAGCGTACGGGGGGCGGCTGATGAAGCTTTCTTT.

The V and J genes are TRBV7-2 and TRBJ1-4; D remains ambiguous. This CDR3 region has 15 residues. V shed 4 bases and J shed 8 bases, with 17 bases lying between them. Per the germline V gene, CDR1 is SGHTA and CDR2 is FQGNSA. The CDR3 nucleotides are TGTGCCAGCAGCTCGGTGGGGAGTAGAGGCGAAAAACTGTTTTTT. Its protein product is CASSSVGSRGEKLFF.

The CDR3 coding sequence is TGCGCCAGCAGCCAAGATTATGGACAGGGTGAAGCTTTCTTT. This translates into CASSQDYGQGEAFF. The chain recombines TRBV4-3 with TRBJ1-1, with TRBD1 matching 8 bases. The CDR3 length is 14 residues. Trimming took 0 bases from V and 7 from J; bases not matched to a gene: 4. Germline V CDR1 and CDR2: LGHNA, YSLEER.

This clone came up once. The chain links TRBV9 to TRBJ1-5; D is perhaps TRBD1 (6 bases). CDR1 SGDLS and CDR2 YYNGEE come from the germline V gene. This CDR3 region has 15 residues. Trimming stripped 4 bases from V and 0 bases from J, with 11 bases between. For the CDR3, the DNA is TGTGCCAGCAGCATCGGACAGTATAGCAATCAGCCCCAGCATTTT. Amino acid sequence: CASSIGQYSNQPQHF.

CDR3 bases: TGTGCCAGCAGCGTAGCGGGAGTAGCCTACAATGAGCAGTTCTTC. Translated: CASSVAGVAYNEQFF. The V call is TRBV11-2, the J call TRBJ2-1; the match to TRBD2 covers 9 bases. This CDR3 spans 15 amino acids. Trimming at V came to 5 bases and at J to 2 bases, leaving 4 bases not matched to a gene. Germline V CDR1 and CDR2: SGHAT, FQNNGV.

The genes are TRBV13 and TRBJ2-3, with D possibly matching TRBD2 (6 bases). Trimming pared 7 bases from V and 0 bases from J, leaving 14 bases between. The CDR3 runs to 15 residues. The V gene's germline CDR1 is PRHDT and CDR2 FYEKMQ (reference sequence). The CDR3 here is CASTPGGTSTDTQYF. In DNA, the CDR3 is TGTGCCAGCACCCCAGGCGGGACGAGCACAGATACGCAGTATTTT.

The rearrangement joins TRBV10-3 to TRBJ1-3; TRBD1 matches at 7 bases. CDR1 and CDR2 (germline): ENHRY, SYGVKD. V shed 4 bases, J shed 0 bases, and the junction held 3 bases outside the gene matches. This CDR3 is built from 15 residues. CDR3: CAISVPGGSGNTIYF. CDR3 in DNA: TGTGCCATCAGTGTTCCAGGGGGCTCTGGAAACACCATATATTTT.

The chain has TRBV7-7 and TRBJ2-5; 8 positions match TRBD1. The CDR3 covers 15 residues. V trimming: 6 bases; J trimming: 4 bases; junction bases outside the gene matches: 10. Germline CDR1 reads SSHAT; CDR2 reads FNYEAQ (reference sequence). CDR3 nucleotides: TGTGCCAGCAGTTCTCACCAAGACAGGGGAGAGACCCAGTACTTC. Residues: CASSSHQDRGETQYF.

This clone has just one count. The DNA is omitted, as the CDR3 cannot be located on it reliably, and the CDR3 follows TCRdb's listing. The V gene is TRBV10-3, the J gene TRBJ2-7; TRBD1 is the table's D call, not checked against the DNA. Per germline, CDR1 ENHRY and CDR2 SYGVKD. The CDR3 spans 15 amino acids, including both terminal residues. The CDR3 reads CAISESVGQGANLYF.

V usage is TRBV6-5 and J usage is TRBJ2-7, with D possibly being TRBD2 (6 bases). There are 15 residues in the CDR3. Germline V gene data show CDR1 as MNHEY and CDR2 as SVGAGI. The V end lost 0 bases, the J end lost 4 bases, and 13 bases lay between the germline ends. The CDR3 reads CASSYSEAGSYEQYF. For the CDR3, the DNA is TGTGCCAGCAGTTACTCGGAGGCGGGATCTTACGAGCAGTACTTC.

The gene calls are TRBV4-3 and TRBJ2-5, with D unclear. The CDR3 covers 15 residues. V was pared by 0 bases and J by 5 bases, with 13 bases between. CDR1 is LGHNA and CDR2 is YSLEER in the germline V gene. CDR3 residues: CASSQEVAPGETQYF. For the CDR3, the DNA is TGCGCCAGCAGCCAAGAGGTGGCGCCCGGGGAGACCCAGTACTTC.